One sample yielded the 8 T cell receptor beta chains listed below, sequenced in a study of vaccination effects on CD4 cells after COVID-19. Assay: immunoSEQ multiplex PCR; the TCRdb copy retains only in-frame clones and omits some. Altogether 47,000 or so clones are present, less than 85% being singletons, with the ten largest covering over 6.5%. Between days 10 and 11 of culture, CD4+ T cells were separated out. Of the BNT162b2 and mRNA-1273 vaccines, participants received two doses of one or the other. Their antigens are not known. The specimen was CD4+ T cells from PBMCs cultured without peptide, collected after COVID-19 vaccination. These receptors came from a human donor who received a COVID-19 vaccine.

V usage is TRBV18 and J usage is TRBJ1-6, with D unclear. Germline V gene sequence: CDR1 KGHSH, CDR2 LQKENI. V lost 4 bases, J lost 7 bases, and 14 bases lay in between. This CDR3 contains 15 residues. CDR3 residues: CASSLIVGENSPLHF. DNA of the CDR3: TGTGCCAGCTCACTCATAGTTGGGGAGAATTCACCCCTCCACTTT.

The rearrangement uses TRBV4-1 and TRBJ1-5, with TRBD1 matching 9 bases. Germline V CDR1 and CDR2: MGHRA, YSYEKL. CDR3 length: 15 residues. Unmatched junction bases numbered 6, after V lost 3 bases and J lost 6 bases. CDR3 nucleotides: TGCGCCAGCAGCCAGGGACAGGGAGGCCGTCAGCCCCAGCATTTT. Translation gives CASSQGQGGRQPQHF.

The rearrangement uses TRBV3-1 (or the pseudogene TRBV3-2) and TRBJ1-3; D is perhaps TRBD1 (6 bases). Germline V gene sequence: CDR1 LGHDT, CDR2 YNNKEL (reference sequence). The CDR3 is 15 amino acids. V shed 5 bases and J shed 0 bases, with 11 bases lying between them. DNA of the CDR3: TGTGCCAGCAGCGAGACAGGCGCCTCTGGAAACACCATATATTTT. Amino acids: CASSETGASGNTIYF.

The CDR3 nucleotides are TGTGCCTGGAGACCCGGGACAGGGGAGCAGTACTTC. Residues: CAWRPGTGEQYF. V usage is TRBV30 and J usage is TRBJ2-7, with 9 positions matching TRBD1. With 3 bases clipped from V and 7 bases from J, the junction kept 4 bases outside the gene matches. The CDR3 consists of 12 residues. In germline, CDR1 is GTSNPN, CDR2 SVGIG (reference sequence).

This chain connects TRBV28 to TRBJ1-2; D is possibly TRBD1 (5 bases). Germline loops: CDR1 MDHEN, CDR2 SYDVKM. CDR3 length: 14 residues. With 7 bases removed from V and 2 bases from J, the gap between germline ends came to 14 bases. The CDR3, as DNA: TGTGCCAGCACCCCCGGCGCAGGGAACTATGGCTACACCTTC. As protein: CASTPGAGNYGYTF.

J is TRBJ2-7 and V is TRBV7-8; D is undetermined. CDR1 is SGHVS, CDR2 FQNEAQ, per germline. V was trimmed by 4 bases and J by 1 base, leaving 14 bases between them. The CDR3 loop spans 15 amino acids. The chain's CDR3 is CASSSYQDRSYEQYF. The DNA of the CDR3 is TGTGCCAGCAGCTCTTACCAGGACCGATCCTACGAGCAGTACTTC.

The gene calls are TRBV7-6 and TRBJ2-5; 8 bases agree with TRBD1. V lost 0 bases, J lost 4 bases, and 10 bases stayed unmatched. Germline lookup yields CDR1 SGHVS and CDR2 FNYEAQ. This CDR3 region has 17 residues. CDR3 residues: CASSLAPAGGTSETQYF. Written as DNA, the CDR3 is TGTGCCAGCAGCTTAGCACCGGCAGGGGGCACGTCAGAGACCCAGTACTTC.

This clone was counted only a few times. The rearrangement joins TRBV30 to TRBJ2-5; D is undetermined. This CDR3 spans 14 amino acids. Deletions cut 5 bases from V and 5 bases from J, with 18 bases between. Germline loops: CDR1 GTSNPN, CDR2 SVGIG (reference sequence). The CDR3 here is CAWVTSPGHETQYF. The CDR3 DNA follows: TGTGCCTGGGTGACGTCTCCGGGCCATGAGACCCAGTACTTC.